This is a list of T cell receptor beta chains from one sample in a study of OX40 agonist ivuxolimab in advanced cancers. Using immunoSEQ multiplex PCR, the repertoire was profiled, and TCRdb retains in-frame clones only, with some absent. The data hold around 83,000 clones, with 88% observed a single time. Sample: CD4+ or CD8+ T cells sorted from blood, taken in a trial of the OX40 agonist ivuxolimab. Receptor source: an adult with an advanced solid tumor such as melanoma, head and neck, liver or kidney cancer. The CDR3 runs from the conserved cysteine through the conserved F or W. The D gene is left open where the match is weak. Some rows have no size entry. The others give once, few or many, or a class for an expanded clone.

>TRBV5-1|NA|TRBJ1-1|NA|14
TGCGCCAGCAGCTTGGAGGGGAGGAACACTGAAGCTTTCTTT
CASSLEGRNTEAFF
>TRBV30|TRBD2|TRBJ2-1|NA|12
TGTGCCTGGGGGACGGGGGGCAATGAGCAGTTCTTC
CAWGTGGNEQFF
>TRBV7-8|NA|TRBJ2-6|NA|16
TGTGCCAGCAGCTTAGCGAATAACCCTGGGGCCAACGTCCTGACTTTC
CASSLANNPGANVLTF
>TRBV4-1|TRBD1|TRBJ1-2|NA|14
TGCGCCAGCAGCCAAGTGTCAGGGGGCAATGGCTACACCTTC
CASSQVSGGNGYTF
>TRBV5-1|TRBD1|TRBJ1-2|NA|13
TGCGCCAGCAGCAGACAGGGACATGGTGGCTACACCTTC
CASSRQGHGGYTF
>TRBV28|NA|TRBJ1-5|NA|12
TGTGCCAGCAGTTTATGGGGGCAGCCCCAGCATTTT
CASSLWGQPQHF
>TRBV10-3|NA|TRBJ2-3|NA|14
TGTGCCATCAGTGAGTCGACTCGCGGAGATACGCAGTATTTT
CAISESTRGDTQYF
>TRBV7-3|NA|TRBJ2-5|NA|14
TGTGCCAGCAGCTTACGCGGCCAAGGGGAGACCCAGTACTTC
CASSLRGQGETQYF
>TRBV5-1|NA|TRBJ2-1|NA|13
TGCGCCAGCAGCTTAGACACGGAGCGGGAGCAGTTCTTC
CASSLDTEREQFF
>TRBV7-9|TRBD1|TRBJ2-7|NA|13
TGTGCCAGCAGCTTTGAGGGGGCAGGGGAGCAGTACTTC
CASSFEGAGEQYF
>TRBV19|TRBD1|TRBJ2-1|NA|15
TGTGCCAGTACCATGGGGGACAGGGTTCACAATGAGCAGTTCTTC
CASTMGDRVHNEQFF
>TRBV6-1|NA|TRBJ2-7|NA|13
TGTGCCAGCAGTGAGGGGCAGGCGCGGGAGCAGTACTTC
CASSEGQAREQYF
>TRBV6-1|TRBD1|TRBJ1-5|few|15
TGTGCCAGCAGTCCCGGGACAGTGGGCAATCAGCCCCAGCATTTT
CASSPGTVGNQPQHF
>TRBV5-1|NA|TRBJ1-1|NA|14
TGCGCCAGCAGCTTGAGGGCAGGGGAAAACCAAGCTTTCTTT
CASSLRAGENQAFF
>TRBV20-1|NA|TRBJ2-1|once|11
TGCAGCGCTGGCCCCTACAATGAGCAGTTCTTC
CSAGPYNEQFF
>TRBV6-5|NA|TRBJ2-2|NA|15
TGTGCCACTTACGAATCGCACGCGAACACCGGGGAGCTGTTTTTT
CATYESHANTGELFF
>TRBV5-1|NA|TRBJ2-4|NA|15
TGCGCCAGCAGCCTAACACCAACAGAGGGGAACATTCAGTACTTC
CASSLTPTEGNIQYF
>TRBV5-4|NA|TRBJ2-2|NA|14
TGTGCCAGCAGCCCGGTCGGGGTCACCGGGGAGCTGTTTTTT
CASSPVGVTGELFF
>TRBV19|NA|TRBJ2-3|NA|13
TGTGCCAGTAGTAACCGCGGCACAGATACGCAGTATTTT
CASSNRGTDTQYF
>TRBV25-1|NA|TRBJ2-3|NA|16
TGTGCCAGCAGTGATTCTATTCAGGGTTGGTCAGATACGCAGTATTTT
CASSDSIQGWSDTQYF
>TRBV11-2|TRBD2|TRBJ2-1|NA|15
TGTGCCAGCAGTAGAGCGGGAGACCATTCTGATGAGCAGTTCTTC
CASSRAGDHSDEQFF
>TRBV5-1|TRBD2|TRBJ2-5|NA|17
TGCGCCAGCAGCTACCTTTTGGGCGGGAGGATCTTAGAGACCCAGTACTTC
CASSYLLGGRILETQYF
>TRBV28|NA|TRBJ2-1|NA|15
TGTGCCAGCAGTACAACCAGGGTGAGTTATCATGAGCAGTTCTTC
CASSTTRVSYHEQFF
>TRBV11-2|NA|TRBJ1-2|NA|13
TGTGCCAGCAGCTTTAACCAGGGCCCCACGGAGACCTTC
CASSFNQGPTETF
>TRBV6-5|NA|TRBJ1-2|once|15
TGTGCCAGCAGTTACTCGAAGGGGGAGGACTATGGCTACACCTTC
CASSYSKGEDYGYTF
>TRBV7-2|TRBD2|TRBJ2-7|NA|17
TGTGCCAGCAGCCGGTATTATGGTGGGAGGGCCAACTACGAGCAGTACTTC
CASSRYYGGRANYEQYF
>TRBV5-1|TRBD2|TRBJ2-3|NA|17
TGCGCCAGCAGCAAGGGACTAGCGGGATTCAGCACAGATACGCAGTATTTT
CASSKGLAGFSTDTQYF
>TRBV30|NA|TRBJ1-1|NA|15
TGTGCCTGGAGTGCCCGACAGCGGATGAACACTGAAGCTTTCTTT
CAWSARQRMNTEAFF